Listed here are 9 T cell receptor beta chains from one sample, sequenced in a study of cytomegalovirus exposure and HLA in healthy donors. This PCR relied on a set of 60 Vbeta primers and 13 Jbeta primers. The method was immunoSEQ multiplex PCR; TCRdb's version includes in-frame clones alone and lacks a portion of them. The sample yields about 230,000 clones, around 84% seen once. The sample comprised PBMCs. The receptors were gathered from a girl aged 2 to 10 in good health and CMV-seronegative.

This chain uses TRBV2 with TRBJ1-1; D is unclear. The CDR3 loop spans 12 amino acids. Germline V gene data show CDR1 as SNHLY and CDR2 as FYNNEI. Trimming left V 11 bases short and J 1 base short, with 11 bases between. CDR3 in amino acids: CASNMWNTEAFF. CDR3 sequence (DNA): TGTGCCTCTAATATGTGGAACACTGAAGCTTTCTTT.

The rearrangement joins TRBV2 to TRBJ2-7, with 8 bases matching TRBD1. Germline CDR1 is SNHLY and CDR2 is FYNNEI. The CDR3 sequence is 14 residues long. The V segment lost 4 bases and the J segment 5 bases; nucleotides outside the gene matches: 7. The chain's CDR3 is CASSARTGFHEQYF. The CDR3 nucleotides read TGTGCCAGCAGTGCTAGGACAGGGTTCCACGAGCAGTACTTC.

This clone came up once. The rearrangement links TRBV6-1 to TRBJ1-5; 7 nucleotides match TRBD1. With V trimmed by 1 base and J by 7 bases, 7 bases remained unmatched. CDR3 length equals 15 residues. Germline CDR1 and CDR2: MNHNS and SASEGT. This CDR3 reads CASSEVDRVRQPQHF. The CDR3 nucleotides read TGTGCCAGCAGTGAAGTTGACAGGGTGAGGCAGCCCCAGCATTTT.

V is TRBV11-3 and J is TRBJ1-5; perhaps TRBD1 as D (5 bases). The CDR3 consists of 14 residues. Germline V gene sequence: CDR1 SGHNT, CDR2 YENEEA. V lost 5 bases, J lost 5 bases, and 13 bases lay in between. CDR3: CASSQEGRDQPQHF. The CDR3 bases are TGTGCCAGCAGCCAAGAGGGGAGGGATCAGCCCCAGCATTTT.

The chain is built from TRBV10-3 and TRBJ2-3, with TRBD1 identical over 8 bases. The CDR3 runs 15 residues. Germline V lookup: CDR1 ENHRY, CDR2 SYGVKD. V trimming: 6 bases; J trimming: 2 bases; junction bases outside the gene matches: 7. The DNA of the CDR3 is TGTGCCATCAGGCAGGGGGCGGAGGCCACAGATACGCAGTATTTT. Protein product: CAIRQGAEATDTQYF.

This chain uses TRBV10-1 with TRBJ2-7; 9 nucleotides match TRBD1. CDR3 length equals 13 residues. Trimming removed 2 bases from V and 6 bases from J; junction bases left unmatched: 2. Germline CDR1 is WNHNN and CDR2 is SYGVQD (reference sequence). CDR3 DNA: TGCGCCAGCAGTGAGGACAGGGGGAGCGAGCAGTACTTC. This encodes CASSEDRGSEQYF.

The chain recombines TRBV2 with TRBJ1-1; tentative D call: TRBD1 (5 bases). The CDR3 totals 15 residues. V was shortened by 0 bases and J by 5 bases, with 13 bases between the two germline ends. CDR1 and CDR2 from the germline V gene are SNHLY and FYNNEI. The chain's CDR3 is CASSEARTLRTEAFF. The CDR3 DNA is TGTGCCAGCAGTGAAGCGCGGACATTGAGAACTGAAGCTTTCTTT.

The V call is TRBV5-1, the J call TRBJ2-1; possible D gene TRBD2, 6 bases. Trimming took off 5 bases at V and 10 bases at J, with 19 bases between the two ends. Germline CDR1 is SGHRS and CDR2 is YFSETQ. There are 14 residues in the CDR3. CDR3 sequence reads: CASSLSYRDLEQFF. CDR3 nucleotide sequence: TGCGCCAGCAGTTTATCCTACCGGGACTTGGAGCAGTTCTTC. Together with reference TRBV5-1 and TRBJ2-1, the CDR3 gives the full variable domain: KAGVTQTPRYLIKTRGQQVTLSCSPISGHRSVSWYQQTPGQGLQFLFEYFSETQRNKGNFPGRFSGRQFSNSRSEMNVSTLELGDSALYLCASSLSYRDLEQFFGPGTRLTVL.

This chain links TRBV15 with TRBJ2-4; 7 positions agree with TRBD2. Germline V gene data show CDR1 as LNHNV and CDR2 as YYDKDF (reference sequence). V was clipped by 3 bases and J by 1 base; unmatched bases: 6. The CDR3 has 16 amino acids. The CDR3 DNA is TGTGCCACCAGCAGGAAAATGGGGGGGGCCAAAAACATTCAGTACTTC. This gives the protein CATSRKMGGAKNIQYF. The full variable domain, its missing parts supplied by reference TRBV15 and TRBJ2-4, is DAMVIQNPRYQVTQFGKPVTLSCSQTLNHNVMYWYQQKSSQAPKLLFHYYDKDFNNEADTPDNFQSRRPNTSFCFLDIRSPGLGDTAMYLCATSRKMGGAKNIQYFGAGTRLSVL.